This is a list of T cell receptor beta chains from one sample in a study of T cell changes during pregnancy in multiple sclerosis. Assay used: immunoSEQ multiplex PCR; TCRdb lists only in-frame clones, some missing. The sample shows tens of thousands of clones, about nine tenths of them seen only once. The sequencing here drew on peripheral blood, taken in the third trimester of pregnancy. These receptors were obtained from a female donor in good health, enrolled as a control in a pregnancy study. Each CDR3 is given with its conserved first and last residue. The order of the fields is J gene, D gene, V gene, clone size, CDR3 protein, CDR3 DNA. The D gene is left open where the match is weak. Clone size is shown for a subset of rows, as once, few, many or a class of expanded clone.

>TRBJ2-5|-|TRBV7-9|-
CASSLRPAGETQYF
TGTGCCAGCAGCTTACGTCCAGCGGGAGAGACCCAGTACTTC
>TRBJ2-2|-|TRBV7-7|-
CASSLAPHLEGELFF
TGTGCTAGCAGCTTAGCGCCTCACCTCGAGGGGGAGCTGTTTTTT
>TRBJ2-5|-|TRBV2|-
CASSEEAPGETQYF
TGTGCCAGCAGTGAAGAGGCCCCCGGGGAGACCCAGTACTTC
>TRBJ1-4|-|TRBV6-1|once
CASRKGGGDEKLFF
TGTGCCAGCAGAAAGGGGGGGGGCGATGAAAAACTGTTTTTT
>TRBJ2-2|TRBD1|TRBV5-5|-
CASSPKDRGNTGELFF
TGTGCCAGCAGCCCGAAAGACAGGGGGAACACCGGGGAGCTGTTTTTT
>TRBJ1-5|TRBD1|TRBV18|-
CASSLSTGTDQPQHF
TGTGCCAGCTCACTATCGACAGGGACTGATCAGCCCCAGCATTTT
>TRBJ1-2|-|TRBV10-3|once
CAISGMGAGYTF
TGTGCCATCAGTGGGATGGGGGCTGGCTACACCTTC
>TRBJ1-3|TRBD1|TRBV27|-
CASSAQGVDSGNTIYF
TGTGCCAGCAGTGCTCAGGGGGTCGACTCTGGAAACACCATATATTTT
>TRBJ1-2|-|TRBV2|-
CASSTGRDFYGYTF
TGTGCCAGCAGTACCGGCAGGGACTTCTATGGCTACACCTTC
>TRBJ1-3|-|TRBV5-4|-
CASSLGGGPFSSGNTIYF
TGTGCCAGCAGCTTGGGAGGGGGACCTTTCAGCTCTGGAAACACCATATATTTT
>TRBJ1-6|TRBD1|TRBV5-1|-
CASSLRDRGMTYNSPLHF
TGCGCCAGCAGCCTCCGGGACAGGGGTATGACCTATAATTCACCCCTCCACTTT
>TRBJ1-1|TRBD1|TRBV30|-
CAWSVRGPTEAFF
TGTGCCTGGAGTGTCAGGGGGCCTACTGAAGCTTTCTTT
>TRBJ1-1|-|TRBV6-6|-
CASSTANTEAFF
TGTGCCAGCAGCACAGCGAACACTGAAGCTTTCTTT
>TRBJ2-7|-|TRBV27|-
CASSSWDTYEQYF
TGTGCCAGCAGTTCGTGGGACACATACGAGCAGTACTTC
>TRBJ1-2|-|TRBV5-1|-
CASSLVSAGGYTF
TGCGCCAGCAGCTTGGTGTCGGCGGGGGGCTACACCTTC
>TRBJ2-7|TRBD2|TRBV5-1|-
CASSLDGRGGEQYF
TGCGCCAGCAGCTTGGACGGCCGCGGGGGGGAGCAGTACTTC
>TRBJ2-3|-|TRBV7-9|once
CASSLAASAKTDTQYF
TGTGCCAGCAGCTTAGCTGCAAGCGCAAAGACAGATACGCAGTATTTT
>TRBJ2-5|-|TRBV6-5|-
CASTRGREETQYF
TGTGCCAGCACCAGGGGCCGAGAAGAGACCCAGTACTTC
>TRBJ2-1|TRBD1|TRBV19|-
CASSTDRGIGEQFF
TGTGCCAGTAGTACAGACAGGGGTATCGGTGAGCAGTTCTTC
>TRBJ1-5|-|TRBV5-5|-
CASSPASGQPQHF
TGTGCCAGCAGCCCCGCGAGCGGGCAGCCCCAGCATTTT
>TRBJ1-1|-|TRBV27|-
CASSLRGEAFF
TGTGCCAGCAGTTTGAGAGGGGAAGCTTTCTTT
>TRBJ1-1|-|TRBV7-2|-
CASRRIQLNTEAFF
TGTGCCAGCAGAAGGATACAGCTGAACACTGAAGCTTTCTTT
>TRBJ1-3|TRBD1|TRBV23-1|-
CASSRTGGAGNTIYF
TGCGCCAGCAGTCGTACAGGGGGGGCCGGAAACACCATATATTTT
>TRBJ2-3|TRBD1|TRBV11-2|-
CASSLQGARTDTQYF
TGTGCCAGCAGCCTACAGGGGGCGAGGACAGATACGCAGTATTTT
>TRBJ2-7|-|TRBV7-6|-
CASSLAAGNYEQYF
TGTGCCAGCAGCTTAGCGGCGGGAAACTACGAGCAGTACTTC
>TRBJ1-5|-|TRBV5-1|-
CASSLDYSNQPQHF
TGCGCCAGCAGCTTGGACTATAGCAATCAGCCCCAGCATTTT
>TRBJ1-2|TRBD1|TRBV27|-
CASSIGTGADYGYTF
TGTGCCAGCAGTATAGGGACAGGGGCGGACTATGGCTACACCTTC
>TRBJ1-4|-|TRBV5-6|-
CASSLYSLNEKLFF
TGTGCCAGCAGCTTGTACAGTTTAAATGAAAAACTGTTTTTT
>TRBJ1-2|TRBD1|TRBV7-9|-
CASSLAGTGGVDGYTF
TGTGCCAGCAGCTTAGCCGGGACAGGCGGGGTGGACGGCTACACCTTC
>TRBJ1-6|TRBD1|TRBV5-1|-
CASSQGQGGSPLHF
TGCGCCAGCAGCCAAGGACAGGGGGGTTCACCCCTCCACTTT
>TRBJ1-2|-|TRBV30|once
CAWSPGRDIDRGYTF
TGTGCCTGGAGTCCGGGCCGGGACATCGATCGGGGCTACACCTTC
>TRBJ1-2|-|TRBV6-1|-
CASSEALRVYGYTF
TGTGCCAGCAGTGAAGCGCTCAGGGTGTATGGCTACACCTTC
>TRBJ1-3|TRBD1|TRBV2|-
CASFGTVSGNTIYF
TGTGCCAGCTTTGGGACAGTCTCTGGAAACACCATATATTTT
>TRBJ2-3|TRBD1|TRBV6-1|-
CASRKDRVNTDTQYF
TGTGCCAGCAGAAAGGACAGGGTGAACACAGATACGCAGTATTTT
>TRBJ2-7|-|TRBV6-5|-
CASSYRGLEYF
TGTGCCAGCAGTTACCGAGGACTGGAGTACTTC
>TRBJ1-6|-|TRBV6-1|-
CASSEGQGRASYNSPLHF
TGTGCCAGCAGTGAAGGGCAGGGAAGGGCCTCCTATAATTCACCCCTCCACTTT
>TRBJ1-1|TRBD1|TRBV6-4|-
CASSDRTGEDTEAFF
TGTGCCAGCAGTGATCGGACAGGGGAGGACACTGAAGCTTTCTTT
>TRBJ1-2|TRBD1|TRBV7-9|-
CASSLGGQVVGGYTF
TGTGCCAGCAGCTTAGGGGGACAGGTTGTAGGAGGCTACACCTTC
>TRBJ2-5|-|TRBV10-1|-
CASSERPGNAETQYF
TGCGCCAGCAGTGAGAGGCCAGGGAACGCGGAGACCCAGTACTTC
>TRBJ1-2|-|TRBV6-5|-
CASSYGRPTVSYTF
TGTGCCAGCAGTTACGGGAGGCCCACGGTTAGCTACACCTTC
>TRBJ1-5|-|TRBV18|-
CASSPGLSQPQHF
TGTGCCAGCTCACCAGGGCTGAGTCAGCCCCAGCATTTT
>TRBJ1-1|-|TRBV7-6|-
CASSPTRGNTEAFF
TGTGCCAGCAGCCCGACCAGGGGGAACACTGAAGCTTTCTTT
>TRBJ2-7|TRBD1|TRBV19|-
CASSIQDRASYEQYF
TGTGCCAGTAGTATCCAGGACAGGGCGTCCTACGAGCAGTACTTC
>TRBJ2-1|TRBD2|TRBV4-1|-
CASSQELAGDPEQFF
TGCGCCAGCAGCCAAGAACTAGCGGGCGACCCTGAGCAGTTCTTC
>TRBJ1-2|-|TRBV7-8|-
CASSLDPQGSYGYTF
TGTGCCAGCAGCTTAGATCCCCAGGGTAGTTATGGCTACACCTTC
>TRBJ2-1|TRBD1|TRBV9|-
CASSGRDSSYNEQFF
TGTGCCAGCAGCGGCCGGGACAGTTCCTACAATGAGCAGTTCTTC
>TRBJ1-2|-|TRBV15|-
CATSRVAGAGNGYTF
TGTGCCACCAGCAGAGTGGCAGGCGCGGGGAATGGCTACACCTTC
>TRBJ2-7|TRBD1|TRBV10-1|-
CASSVDRDRGYYEQYF
TGCGCCAGCAGTGTGGACCGGGACAGGGGCTACTACGAGCAGTACTTC
>TRBJ1-5|TRBD1|TRBV6-5|-
CASRRDRAPNQPQHF
TGTGCCAGCAGACGGGACAGGGCCCCCAATCAGCCCCAGCATTTT
>TRBJ1-5|-|TRBV30|-
CAWDAGSNQPQHF
TGTGCCTGGGATGCAGGGAGCAATCAGCCCCAGCATTTT
>TRBJ2-7|-|TRBV14|once
CASSQERQGNEQYF
TGTGCCAGCAGCCAAGAAAGGCAGGGGAACGAGCAGTACTTC
>TRBJ1-5|-|TRBV5-8|-
CASSYRSNQPQHF
TGTGCCAGCAGCTACAGATCAAATCAGCCCCAGCATTTT
>TRBJ2-2|TRBD2|TRBV7-2|-
CASSPTRTSGSTGELFF
TGTGCCAGCAGCCCCACCCGGACTAGCGGTAGCACCGGGGAGCTGTTTTTT
>TRBJ1-1|-|TRBV6-5|-
CASSLDWNTEAFF
TGTGCCAGCAGCCTGGACTGGAACACTGAAGCTTTCTTT
>TRBJ2-7|-|TRBV9|-
CASSPTTTSYEQYF
TGTGCCAGCAGTCCGACTACAACCTCCTACGAGCAGTACTTC
>TRBJ2-1|TRBD2|TRBV11-3|-
CASTAGTSGSEQFF
TGTGCCAGCACCGCGGGGACTAGCGGGAGTGAGCAGTTCTTC